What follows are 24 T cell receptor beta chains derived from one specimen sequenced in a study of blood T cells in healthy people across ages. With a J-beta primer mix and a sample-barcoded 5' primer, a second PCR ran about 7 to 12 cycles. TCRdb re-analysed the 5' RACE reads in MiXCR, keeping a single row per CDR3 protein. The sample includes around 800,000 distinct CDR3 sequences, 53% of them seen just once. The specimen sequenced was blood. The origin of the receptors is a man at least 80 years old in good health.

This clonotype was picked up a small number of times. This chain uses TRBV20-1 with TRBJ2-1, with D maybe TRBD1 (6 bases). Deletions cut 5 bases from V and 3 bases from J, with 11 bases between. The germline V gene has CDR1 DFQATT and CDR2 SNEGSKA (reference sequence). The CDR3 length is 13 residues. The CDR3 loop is CSAETQGYNEQFF. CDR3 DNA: TGCAGTGCTGAGACACAGGGCTACAATGAGCAGTTCTTC.

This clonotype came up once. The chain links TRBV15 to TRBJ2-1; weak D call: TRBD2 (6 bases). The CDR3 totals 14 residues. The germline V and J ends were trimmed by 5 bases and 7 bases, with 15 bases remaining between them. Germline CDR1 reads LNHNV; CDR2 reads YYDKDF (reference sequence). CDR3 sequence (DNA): TGTGCCACCAGCGGCGGACTACGGGGAAATGAGCAGTTCTTC. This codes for CATSGGLRGNEQFF.

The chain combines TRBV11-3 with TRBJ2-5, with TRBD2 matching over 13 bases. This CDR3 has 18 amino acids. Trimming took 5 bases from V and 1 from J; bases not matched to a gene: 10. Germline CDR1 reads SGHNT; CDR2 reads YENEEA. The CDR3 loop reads CASSPGALAGGSQETQYF. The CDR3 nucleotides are TGTGCCAGCAGCCCAGGGGCACTAGCGGGAGGGTCCCAAGAGACCCAGTACTTC.

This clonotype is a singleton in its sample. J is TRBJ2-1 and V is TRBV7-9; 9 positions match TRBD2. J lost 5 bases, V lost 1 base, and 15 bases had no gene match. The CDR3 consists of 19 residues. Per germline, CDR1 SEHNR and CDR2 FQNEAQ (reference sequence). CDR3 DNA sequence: TGTGCCAGCAGCTTAGACTCGCTAGCGGGATTGTGGCCTGACAATGAGCAGTTCTTC. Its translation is CASSLDSLAGLWPDNEQFF. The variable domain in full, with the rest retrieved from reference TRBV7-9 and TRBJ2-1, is DTGVSQNPRHKITKRGQNVTFRCDPISEHNRLYWYRQTLGQGPEFLTYFQNEAQLEKSRLLSDRFSAERPKGSFSTLEIQRTEQGDSAMYLCASSLDSLAGLWPDNEQFFGPGTRLTVL.

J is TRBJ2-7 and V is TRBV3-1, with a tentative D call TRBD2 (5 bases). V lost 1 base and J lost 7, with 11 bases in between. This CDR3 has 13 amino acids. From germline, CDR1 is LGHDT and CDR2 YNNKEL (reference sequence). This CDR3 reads CASSQAWEREQYF. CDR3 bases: TGTGCCAGCAGCCAAGCGTGGGAGCGGGAGCAGTACTTC.

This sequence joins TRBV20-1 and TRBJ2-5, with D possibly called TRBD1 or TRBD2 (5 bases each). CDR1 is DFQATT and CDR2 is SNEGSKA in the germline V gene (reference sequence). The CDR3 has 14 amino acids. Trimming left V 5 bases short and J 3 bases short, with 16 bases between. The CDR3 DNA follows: TGCAGTGCTTCCGGGACCAGCGTAGAAGAGACCCAGTACTTC. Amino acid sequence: CSASGTSVEETQYF.

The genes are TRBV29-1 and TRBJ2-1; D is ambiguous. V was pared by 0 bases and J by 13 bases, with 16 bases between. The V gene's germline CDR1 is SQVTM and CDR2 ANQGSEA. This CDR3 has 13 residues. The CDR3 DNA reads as TGCAGCGTTGAAGATCGGCGACAAGAGACCCAGTTCTTC. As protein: CSVEDRRQETQFF.

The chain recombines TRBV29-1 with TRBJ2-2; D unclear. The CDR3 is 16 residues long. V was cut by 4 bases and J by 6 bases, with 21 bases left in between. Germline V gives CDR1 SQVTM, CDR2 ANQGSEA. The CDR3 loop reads CSVGTVGFPRAGELFF. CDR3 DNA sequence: TGCAGCGTTGGGACCGTAGGTTTTCCCAGAGCCGGGGAGCTGTTTTTT.

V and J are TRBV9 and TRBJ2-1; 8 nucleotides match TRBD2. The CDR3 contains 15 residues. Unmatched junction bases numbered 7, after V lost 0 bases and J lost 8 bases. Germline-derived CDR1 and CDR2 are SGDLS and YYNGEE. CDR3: CASSVGLAGSHEQFF. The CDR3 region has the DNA TGTGCCAGCAGCGTAGGATTAGCGGGATCCCATGAGCAGTTCTTC.

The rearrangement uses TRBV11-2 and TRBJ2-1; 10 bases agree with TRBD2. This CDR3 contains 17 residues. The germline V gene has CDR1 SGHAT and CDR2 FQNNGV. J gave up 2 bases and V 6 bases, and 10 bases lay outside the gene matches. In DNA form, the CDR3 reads TGTGCCAGCAGTCGCGGGGGAGCGGGAGGGACCTACAATGAGCAGTTCTTC. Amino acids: CASSRGGAGGTYNEQFF.

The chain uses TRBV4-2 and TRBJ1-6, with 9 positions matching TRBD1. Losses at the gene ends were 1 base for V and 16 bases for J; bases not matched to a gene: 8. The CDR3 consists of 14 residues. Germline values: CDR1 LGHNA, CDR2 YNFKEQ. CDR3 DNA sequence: TGTGCCAGCAGCCAAGGGGACAGGGAAAGGGGTCTCCACTTT. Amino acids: CASSQGDRERGLHF.

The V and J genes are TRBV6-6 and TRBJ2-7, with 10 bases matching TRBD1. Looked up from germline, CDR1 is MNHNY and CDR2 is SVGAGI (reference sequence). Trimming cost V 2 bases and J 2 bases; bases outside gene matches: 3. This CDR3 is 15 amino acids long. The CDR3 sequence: CASSYTGQGAYEQYF. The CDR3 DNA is TGTGCCAGCAGTTACACAGGACAGGGGGCCTACGAGCAGTACTTC.

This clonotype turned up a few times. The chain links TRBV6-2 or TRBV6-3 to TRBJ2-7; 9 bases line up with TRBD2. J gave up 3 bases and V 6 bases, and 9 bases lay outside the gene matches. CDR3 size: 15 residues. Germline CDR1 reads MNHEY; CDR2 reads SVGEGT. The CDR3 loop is CASRDLTSGLYEQYF. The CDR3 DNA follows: TGTGCCAGCAGGGACTTGACTAGCGGACTCTACGAGCAGTACTTC.

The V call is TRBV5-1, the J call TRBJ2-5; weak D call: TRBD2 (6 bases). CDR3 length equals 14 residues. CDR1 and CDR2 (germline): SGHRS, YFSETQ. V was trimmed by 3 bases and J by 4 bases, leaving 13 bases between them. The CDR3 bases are TGCGCCAGCAGCTCCCCCGGGGGAATAGAGACCCAGTACTTC. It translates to CASSSPGGIETQYF.

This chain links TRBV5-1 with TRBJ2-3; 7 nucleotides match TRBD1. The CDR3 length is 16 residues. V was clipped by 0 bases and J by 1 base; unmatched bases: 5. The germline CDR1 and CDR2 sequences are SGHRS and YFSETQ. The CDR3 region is CASSLEQGLGTDTQYF. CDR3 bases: TGCGCCAGCAGCTTGGAACAGGGGCTTGGCACAGATACGCAGTATTTT.

For the CDR3, the DNA is TGCGCCAGCAGCTTGATTCCAGCAGAGAACACTGAAGCTTTCTTT. Translated: CASSLIPAENTEAFF. The V and J genes are TRBV5-1 and TRBJ1-1; D is uncertain. Germline CDR1 and CDR2: SGHRS and YFSETQ. CDR3 length: 15 amino acids. The V gene lost 1 base and the J gene lost 1 base, with 11 bases spanning the gap.

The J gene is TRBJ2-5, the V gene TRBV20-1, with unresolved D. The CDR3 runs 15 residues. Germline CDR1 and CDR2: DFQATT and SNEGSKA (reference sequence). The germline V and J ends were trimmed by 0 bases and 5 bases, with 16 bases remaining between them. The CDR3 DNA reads TGCAGTGCTAGAGATTATGGAAAGAGTGTCGAGACCCAGTACTTC. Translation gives CSARDYGKSVETQYF.

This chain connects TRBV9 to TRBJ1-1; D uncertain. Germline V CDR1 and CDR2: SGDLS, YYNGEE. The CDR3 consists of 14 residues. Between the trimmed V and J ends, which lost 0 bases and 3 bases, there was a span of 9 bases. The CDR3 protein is CASSVAGFDTEAFF. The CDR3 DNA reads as TGTGCCAGCAGCGTAGCGGGTTTTGACACTGAAGCTTTCTTT.

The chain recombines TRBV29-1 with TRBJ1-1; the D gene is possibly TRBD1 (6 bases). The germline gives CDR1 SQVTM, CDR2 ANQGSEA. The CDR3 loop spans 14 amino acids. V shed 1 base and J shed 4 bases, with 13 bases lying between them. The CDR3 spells CSVEGAGVATEAFF. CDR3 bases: TGCAGCGTTGAAGGGGCAGGGGTGGCCACTGAAGCTTTCTTT.

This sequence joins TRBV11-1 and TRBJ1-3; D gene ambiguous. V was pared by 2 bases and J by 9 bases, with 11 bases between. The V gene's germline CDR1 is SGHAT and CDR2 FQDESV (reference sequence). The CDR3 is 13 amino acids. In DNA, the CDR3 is TGTGCCAGCAGCTTATCGGAGGCGACCACCATATATTTT. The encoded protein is CASSLSEATTIYF.

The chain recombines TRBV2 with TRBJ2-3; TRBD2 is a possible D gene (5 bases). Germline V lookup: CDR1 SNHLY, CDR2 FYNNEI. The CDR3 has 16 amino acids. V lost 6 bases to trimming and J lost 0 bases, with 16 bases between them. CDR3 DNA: TGTGCCAGCAGGAGACTAAGCGGAGCCAGCACAGATACGCAGTATTTT. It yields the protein CASRRLSGASTDTQYF.

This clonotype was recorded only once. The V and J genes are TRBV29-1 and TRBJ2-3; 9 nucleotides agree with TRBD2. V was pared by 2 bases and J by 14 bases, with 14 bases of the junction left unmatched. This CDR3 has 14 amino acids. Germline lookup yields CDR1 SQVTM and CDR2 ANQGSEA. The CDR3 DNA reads TGCAGCGTTGAACTAGCGGGAAAGAGTAGATACGCGTATTTT. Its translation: CSVELAGKSRYAYF.

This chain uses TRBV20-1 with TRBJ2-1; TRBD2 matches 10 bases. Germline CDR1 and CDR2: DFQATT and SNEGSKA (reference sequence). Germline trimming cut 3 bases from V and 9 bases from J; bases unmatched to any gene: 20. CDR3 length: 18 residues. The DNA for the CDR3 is TGCAGTGCTAGTCTCTTCGGACTAGCGGCTCGGATGTGGGCTGAGCAGTTCTTC. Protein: CSASLFGLAARMWAEQFF.

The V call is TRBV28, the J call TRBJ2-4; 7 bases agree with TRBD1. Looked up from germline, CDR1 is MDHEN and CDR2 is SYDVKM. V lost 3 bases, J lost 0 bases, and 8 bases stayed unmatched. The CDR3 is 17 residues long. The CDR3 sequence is CASSFVKQGSAKNIQYF. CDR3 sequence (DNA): TGTGCCAGCAGTTTTGTAAAACAGGGGTCAGCCAAAAACATTCAGTACTTC.